A single sample is the source of the 14 T cell receptor beta chains below, sequenced in a study of shared clonotypes between healthy human individuals. Only in-frame clones appear in the TCRdb table, and some are missing; sequencing was by immunoSEQ multiplex PCR. The sample holds under 2,500,000 clones, approximately 95% seen once. Sequenced sample: naive CD4+ T cells sorted from blood. Specified subset: CD45RA+ positively selected. The receptors were gathered from a man between 18 and 29 years old in good health.

This clone came up once. Other DNA sequences in this sample translate to the same CDR3. The rearrangement joins TRBV11-2 to TRBJ1-1; TRBD1 matches 7 bases. The CDR3 extends over 13 amino acids. J lost 3 bases, V lost 3 bases, and 1 base had no gene match. Germline CDR1 and CDR2: SGHAT and FQNNGV. CDR3 sequence reads: CASSFTGDTEAFF. CDR3 coding DNA: TGTGCCAGCAGCTTTACAGGGGACACTGAAGCTTTCTTT.

This clone was seen a single time. A read error may produce the germline difference seen at one junction end. This chain joins TRBV7-7 and TRBJ2-1, with D possibly TRBD2 on 5 matching bases. Germline-derived CDR1 and CDR2 are SSHAT and FNYEAQ (reference sequence). The CDR3 sequence is 13 residues long. The CDR3 DNA follows: TGTGCTAGCAGCTCCGACCTGGCTAGCCCCCGATTCTTC. As protein: CASSSDLASPRFF.

This chain links TRBV6-5 with TRBJ1-5; D possibly corresponds to TRBD1 (6 bases). V shed 2 bases and J shed 2 bases, with 10 bases lying between them. The germline CDR1 and CDR2 sequences are MNHEY and SVGAGI. This CDR3 has 15 residues. The CDR3 sequence is CASSYQAGGNQPQHF. CDR3 nucleotide sequence: TGTGCCAGCAGTTACCAAGCAGGGGGCAATCAGCCCCAGCATTTT.

The rearrangement links TRBV11-3 to TRBJ2-2, with D possibly called TRBD1 or TRBD2 (5 bases each). Germline CDR1 reads SGHNT; CDR2 reads YENEEA. The CDR3 sequence is 13 residues long. V lost 5 bases and J lost 8, with 12 bases in between. The CDR3 sequence is CASSQDGAGELFF. The DNA for the CDR3 is TGTGCCAGCAGCCAGGACGGGGCAGGGGAGCTGTTTTTT.

The rearrangement links TRBV7-9 to TRBJ2-3; 7 bases match TRBD1. The V gene's germline CDR1 is SEHNR and CDR2 FQNEAQ (reference sequence). Trimming took 3 bases from V and 4 from J; bases not matched to a gene: 7. The CDR3 runs 15 residues. The CDR3 spells CASSLGRGWADTQYF. CDR3 DNA sequence: TGTGCCAGCAGCTTGGGCAGGGGGTGGGCAGATACGCAGTATTTT.

The chain couples TRBV6-1 to TRBJ1-3, with a possible D match to TRBD1 (5 bases). There are 13 residues in the CDR3. CDR1 is MNHNS, CDR2 SASEGT, per germline. V shed 7 bases and J shed 9 bases, with 16 bases lying between them. The CDR3 is CASTDERGSTIYF. The CDR3 DNA reads TGTGCCAGCACGGATGAGAGGGGCAGCACCATATATTTT.

As concerns this clone: The sample holds other DNA sequences that translate to the same CDR3. This rearrangement joins TRBV10-3 to TRBJ1-2; D ambiguous. Germline assignment: CDR1 ENHRY and CDR2 SYGVKD. The CDR3 is 12 residues long. Trimming cost V 2 bases and J 6 bases, with 7 bases left between them. The DNA for the CDR3 is TGTGCCATCAGTGAGGGAGGGAATGGCTACACCTTC. Its translation: CAISEGGNGYTF.

The chain couples TRBV7-3 to TRBJ2-3, with TRBD2 identical over 11 bases. Germline loops: CDR1 SGHTA, CDR2 FQGTGA. The V and J ends lost 0 bases and 5 bases, in that order; junction bases with no gene match: 4. This CDR3 comprises 16 residues. For the CDR3, the DNA is TGTGCCAGCAGCTTAACTAGCGGGGGGGCCGGAGATACGCAGTATTTT. Protein sequence: CASSLTSGGAGDTQYF.

The chain couples TRBV2 to TRBJ1-1; 8 nucleotides match TRBD1. This CDR3 is 14 amino acids long. V shed 6 bases and J 7 bases; nucleotides not matched to a gene: 10. CDR1 SNHLY and CDR2 FYNNEI come from the germline V gene. The CDR3 coding sequence is TGTGCCAGCAGACCCCGGGACAGGCCCAATGAAGCTTTCTTT. This encodes CASRPRDRPNEAFF.

This clone was seen more than once but under ten times. Other nucleotide sequences from this sample produce the same CDR3. The chain has TRBV2 and TRBJ1-6; D gene unclear. The ends were cut back, 6 bases at V and 9 bases at J, with 6 bases in the middle. CDR3 size: 11 residues. Germline CDR1 and CDR2: SNHLY and FYNNEI. CDR3 protein: CASRGGSPLHF. Here the CDR3 DNA reads TGTGCCAGCAGGGGTGGTTCACCCCTCCACTTT.

The CDR3 bases are TGTGCCAGCAGTTCCTCGGGGTTTGCTTTCTTT. Amino acid sequence: CASSSSGFAFF. The genes are TRBV6-5 and TRBJ1-1; D is unclear. Germline CDR1 MNHEY, CDR2 SVGAGI. The ends were cut back, 4 bases at V and 11 bases at J, with 11 bases in the middle. The CDR3 covers 11 residues.

The chain uses TRBV25-1 and TRBJ2-7; the match to TRBD1 covers 7 bases. Trimming cost V 6 bases and J 2 bases; bases outside gene matches: 10. Per germline, CDR1 MGHDK and CDR2 SYGVNS. The CDR3 is 15 amino acids. CDR3 DNA: TGTGCCAGCAGACTAGGACAGGTCCCCCCCTACGAGCAGTACTTC. This encodes CASRLGQVPPYEQYF.

This chain links TRBV27 with TRBJ2-1; the match to TRBD1 covers 7 bases. The length of the CDR3 is 13 residues. V was clipped by 5 bases and J by 5 bases; unmatched bases: 3. CDR1 is MNHEY and CDR2 is SMNVEV in the germline V gene (reference sequence). CDR3 sequence: CASSRQGDNEQFF. The CDR3 DNA sequence: TGTGCCAGCAGTCGACAGGGAGACAATGAGCAGTTCTTC.

The rearrangement joins TRBV6-6 to TRBJ2-3; 11 nucleotides line up with TRBD2. The CDR3 is 16 residues long. Germline-derived CDR1 and CDR2 are MNHNY and SVGAGI (reference sequence). The trim removed 5 bases at V and 4 bases at J, leaving 8 bases unmatched. The CDR3 loop reads CASSTYSGGASDTQYF. The CDR3 coding sequence is TGTGCCAGCAGTACTTATAGCGGGGGGGCGTCAGATACGCAGTATTTT.